The present T cell receptor (beta chain) was sequenced within a study of immune heterogeneity within non-small cell lung tumors (dated by TCRdb to the late 2010s). For context, the study as a whole: By histology, the tumors were a few squamous cell carcinomas, about ten non-squamous carcinomas and 1 tumor not otherwise specified. To look at intratumoral immune heterogeneity, the study ran whole-exome sequencing, RNA-seq and TCR beta repertoire sequencing on several spatially distinct regions taken from every NSCLC tumor. TCR repertoires were analyzed from 55 to 70 tumor loci of under 18 patients, whereas transcriptome data were available for only about 44 loci from 11 to 13 patients. For mutant peptides 8 to 11 amino acids long, netMHCpan-3.0 predicted neoantigen binding to the HLA alleles of each patient.

Its CDR3 holds 16 amino acids, cysteine through phenylalanine. Only CDR3 DNA is held: 48 bases, read in frame from base 1. The V end gives up 2 bases and the J end 3 bases, leaving 8 bases in the junction not matched to a gene. For CDR1 and CDR2, the germline V gene lists SNHLY and FYNNEI. Concerning this clonotype: The antigen it recognizes is unknown. Nothing much larger sits one base from this clone, and base qualities are not available.

The TCR template was genomic DNA extracted from bulk tumor tissue, and roughly 590 ng of gDNA was amplified for each sample. During surgery, several biopsies were collected from each primary tumor and placed as far from one another as possible within the tumor mass. Patients in the study cohort, which was described as untreated, were newly diagnosed NSCLC cases going through curative surgery. Donors were roughly 15 newly diagnosed non-small cell lung cancer patients undergoing surgery with curative intent. Two independent pathologists reviewed the resected tumor masses. Only DNA and RNA samples of high quality went on to sequencing. Study-wide conclusions, independent of this receptor: Local T-cell repertoire clonality showed a statistically significant but moderate positive correlation with local tumor mutational burden (R 0.3 to 0.35). For the most part, high-frequency TCR beta clonotypes differed from one individual patient to another. Within a given patient, the same dominant CDR3B clonotypes showed up repeatedly across loci, although different tumor locations also carried unique high-frequency clones.

The TCR beta CDR3 region was amplified with a multiplex PCR system whose first round of approximately 10 cycles used 32 V-gene forward primers and 13 J-gene reverse primers. The first PCR round was done with a QIAGEN Multiplex PCR Kit, and the primer sequences were filed in Chinese patent CN105087789A. A second PCR round added Illumina universal primers using the Phusion High-Fidelity PCR Kit. Sequencing of the TCR libraries was done on the Illumina HiSeq X Ten platform in paired-end mode with a 151 bp read length. On the authors' methods: Cutadapt was used to discard reads without multiplex PCR primers, PEAR merged the read pairs, and MiXCR with default settings called the CDR3 regions. Repertoire diversity was assessed by Shannon entropy, and clonality was calculated as one minus the Shannon entropy divided by the ln of the count of productive unique sequences. A clonotype counted as a dominant or high-frequency T-cell clone when its frequency was 0.5% or higher. TCRdb reworked the public reads: Q25 trimming with fastp, MiXCR clone assembly, productive beta chains retained. Every distinct CDR3 protein forms one entry, paired with its most common genes and DNA. For this entry, the V and J calls and clone size follow TCRdb and not the study's own pipeline. Counted in this sample were fewer than 2,500 distinct CDR3 sequences; 34% of them appeared once. The top ten hold about 27% of the sample.

The receptor's source is a man between 65 and 85 years old with non-small cell lung cancer. The sample consisted of lung tumor tissue. The rearranged segments are TRBV2 and TRBJ2-3; the central 7 bases match TRBD1. The nucleotide sequence reads TGTGCCAGCAGTGAAAGGGGAACAGGGGTAACAGATACGCAGTATTTT. Its translation is CASSERGTGVTDTQYF.